These T cell receptor beta chains were read from a single sample in a study of beta chain features in type 1 diabetes. The protocol was immunoSEQ multiplex PCR, while the TCRdb copy is restricted to in-frame clones and leaves out a portion. The sample contains 300,000 to 350,000 clones, about 13% of which appear only once. The sequencing input was naive CD4+ T cells from blood. The receptors come from a woman aged 18-29 years with type 1 diabetes. Each CDR3 is given with its conserved first and last residue. A D gene is named only where the DNA matches it firmly. Size is stated for part of the rows, as once, few or many counts, or as a class when the clone is expanded.

clone_size: few; j_call: TRBJ2-7; cdr3_length: 14; d_call: NA; v_call: TRBV28; cdr3_aa: CASSLPLQGNEQYF; cdr3_nt: TGTGCCAGCAGTTTACCCCTACAGGGTAACGAGCAGTACTTC
clone_size: NA; j_call: TRBJ2-1; cdr3_length: 16; d_call: TRBD2; v_call: TRBV9; cdr3_aa: CASSVGASGGYNEQFF; cdr3_nt: TGTGCCAGCAGCGTAGGCGCTAGCGGGGGATACAATGAGCAGTTCTTC
clone_size: once; j_call: TRBJ2-5; cdr3_length: 18; d_call: TRBD1; v_call: TRBV5-6; cdr3_aa: CASSWLTGQGTYQETQYF; cdr3_nt: TGTGCCAGCAGCTGGCTTACCGGACAGGGAACGTACCAAGAGACCCAGTACTTC
clone_size: few; j_call: TRBJ1-5; cdr3_length: 16; d_call: TRBD1; v_call: TRBV27; cdr3_aa: CASSVRQGASNQPQHF; cdr3_nt: TGTGCCAGCAGCGTAAGACAGGGGGCGAGCAATCAGCCCCAGCATTTT
clone_size: NA; j_call: TRBJ2-5; cdr3_length: 16; d_call: TRBD1; v_call: TRBV7-7; cdr3_aa: CASSPSRQGWQETQYF; cdr3_nt: TGTGCCAGCAGCCCCTCTCGACAGGGTTGGCAAGAGACCCAGTACTTC
clone_size: NA; j_call: TRBJ1-2; cdr3_length: 15; d_call: TRBD1; v_call: TRBV27; cdr3_aa: CASSLLQGKSYGYTF; cdr3_nt: TGTGCCAGCAGTTTATTACAGGGGAAGTCATATGGCTACACCTTC
clone_size: NA; j_call: TRBJ2-7; cdr3_length: 14; d_call: NA; v_call: TRBV28; cdr3_aa: CASKAGAPLYEQYF; cdr3_nt: TGTGCCAGCAAGGCGGGGGCTCCCCTCTACGAGCAGTACTTC
clone_size: NA; j_call: TRBJ1-2; cdr3_length: 13; d_call: NA; v_call: TRBV5-6; cdr3_aa: CASSLSAPGGYTF; cdr3_nt: TGTGCCAGCAGCTTGTCGGCGCCGGGTGGCTACACCTTC
clone_size: NA; j_call: TRBJ1-2; cdr3_length: 13; d_call: NA; v_call: TRBV30; cdr3_aa: CAWTQGGSYGYTF; cdr3_nt: TGTGCCTGGACCCAGGGAGGATCATATGGCTACACCTTC
clone_size: NA; j_call: TRBJ1-4; cdr3_length: 15; d_call: TRBD1; v_call: TRBV7-9; cdr3_aa: CASSGRTGRVEKLFF; cdr3_nt: TGTGCCAGCAGCGGGCGGACAGGAAGGGTTGAAAAACTGTTTTTT
clone_size: NA; j_call: TRBJ1-1; cdr3_length: 13; d_call: NA; v_call: TRBV7-9; cdr3_aa: CASRPSENTEAFF; cdr3_nt: TGTGCCAGCAGGCCTAGTGAGAACACTGAAGCTTTCTTT
clone_size: few; j_call: TRBJ2-3; cdr3_length: 11; d_call: NA; v_call: TRBV27; cdr3_aa: CASSLEDTQYF; cdr3_nt: TGTGCCAGCAGTTTAGAGGATACGCAGTATTTT
clone_size: NA; j_call: TRBJ1-1; cdr3_length: 15; d_call: NA; v_call: TRBV29-1; cdr3_aa: CSAGRDTQTYTEAFF; cdr3_nt: TGCAGCGCTGGTAGGGACACCCAAACTTACACTGAAGCTTTCTTT
clone_size: few; j_call: TRBJ2-2; cdr3_length: 15; d_call: TRBD1; v_call: TRBV2; cdr3_aa: CASSRQGRRTGELFF; cdr3_nt: TGTGCCAGCAGTCGACAGGGGAGGCGGACCGGGGAGCTGTTTTTT
clone_size: NA; j_call: TRBJ1-1; cdr3_length: 13; d_call: NA; v_call: TRBV25-1; cdr3_aa: CASSRPGGTEAFF; cdr3_nt: TGTGCCAGCTCTCGTCCCGGGGGTACTGAAGCTTTCTTT
clone_size: NA; j_call: TRBJ2-7; cdr3_length: 11; d_call: NA; v_call: TRBV29-1; cdr3_aa: CSAGENYEQYF; cdr3_nt: TGCAGCGCCGGGGAAAACTACGAGCAGTACTTC
clone_size: NA; j_call: TRBJ2-3; cdr3_length: 15; d_call: TRBD1; v_call: TRBV5-4; cdr3_aa: CASSYRGPSTDTQYF; cdr3_nt: TGTGCCAGCAGCTACAGGGGTCCAAGCACAGATACGCAGTATTTT